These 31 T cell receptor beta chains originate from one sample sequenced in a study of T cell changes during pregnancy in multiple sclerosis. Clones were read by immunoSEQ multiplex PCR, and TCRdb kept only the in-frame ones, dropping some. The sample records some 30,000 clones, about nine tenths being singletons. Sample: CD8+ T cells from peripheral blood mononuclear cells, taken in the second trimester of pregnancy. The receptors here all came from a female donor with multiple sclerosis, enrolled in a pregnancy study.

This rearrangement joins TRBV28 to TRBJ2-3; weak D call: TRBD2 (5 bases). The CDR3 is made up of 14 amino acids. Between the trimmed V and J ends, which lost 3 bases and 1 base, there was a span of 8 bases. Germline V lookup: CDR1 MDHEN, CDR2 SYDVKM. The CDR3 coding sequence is TGTGCCAGCAGTTTCCTTAGCGGCACAGATACGCAGTATTTT. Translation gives CASSFLSGTDTQYF.

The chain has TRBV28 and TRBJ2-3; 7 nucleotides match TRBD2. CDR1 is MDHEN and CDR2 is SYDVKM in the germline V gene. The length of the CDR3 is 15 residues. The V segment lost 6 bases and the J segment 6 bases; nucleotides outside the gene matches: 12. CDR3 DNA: TGTGCCAGCAGCATGGGGGGACTACCTGTCGATACGCAGTATTTT. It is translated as CASSMGGLPVDTQYF.

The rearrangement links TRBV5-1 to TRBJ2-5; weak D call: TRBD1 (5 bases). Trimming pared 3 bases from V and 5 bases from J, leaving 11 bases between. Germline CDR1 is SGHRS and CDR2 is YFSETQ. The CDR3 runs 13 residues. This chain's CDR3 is CASSYQGGETQYF. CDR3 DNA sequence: TGCGCCAGCAGCTACCAGGGTGGGGAGACCCAGTACTTC.

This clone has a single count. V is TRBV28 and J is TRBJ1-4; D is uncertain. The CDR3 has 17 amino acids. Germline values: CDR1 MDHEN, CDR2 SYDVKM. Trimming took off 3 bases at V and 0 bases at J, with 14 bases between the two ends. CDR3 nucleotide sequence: TGTGCCAGCAGTTTGGTAGGGAGGGATGCAACTAATGAAAAACTGTTTTTT. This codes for CASSLVGRDATNEKLFF.

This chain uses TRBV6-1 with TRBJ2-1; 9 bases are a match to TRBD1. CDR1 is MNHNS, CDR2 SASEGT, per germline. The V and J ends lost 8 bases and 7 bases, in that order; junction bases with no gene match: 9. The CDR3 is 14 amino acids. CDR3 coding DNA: TGTGCCAGCGACCGGGACAGGGAAGCTAATGAGCAGTTCTTC. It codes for CASDRDREANEQFF.

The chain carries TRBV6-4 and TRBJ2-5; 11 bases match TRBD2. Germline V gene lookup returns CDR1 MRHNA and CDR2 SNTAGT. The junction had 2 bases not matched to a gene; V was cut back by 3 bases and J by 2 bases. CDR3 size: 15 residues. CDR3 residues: CASSEVAGGQETQYF. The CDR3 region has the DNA TGTGCCAGCAGTGAAGTAGCGGGGGGGCAAGAGACCCAGTACTTC.

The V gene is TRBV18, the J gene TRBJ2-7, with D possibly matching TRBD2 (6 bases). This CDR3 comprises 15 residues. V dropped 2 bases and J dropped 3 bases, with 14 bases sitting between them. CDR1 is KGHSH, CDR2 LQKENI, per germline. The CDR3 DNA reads TGTGCCAGCTCACCAGATACGGGACTCCGCTACGAGCAGTACTTC. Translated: CASSPDTGLRYEQYF.

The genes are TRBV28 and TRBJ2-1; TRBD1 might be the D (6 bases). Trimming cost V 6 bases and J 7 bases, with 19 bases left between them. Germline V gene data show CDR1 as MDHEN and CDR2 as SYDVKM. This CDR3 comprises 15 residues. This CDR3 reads CASRGALGMGNEQFF. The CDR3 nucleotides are TGTGCCAGCAGGGGGGCCCTCGGGATGGGAAATGAGCAGTTCTTC.

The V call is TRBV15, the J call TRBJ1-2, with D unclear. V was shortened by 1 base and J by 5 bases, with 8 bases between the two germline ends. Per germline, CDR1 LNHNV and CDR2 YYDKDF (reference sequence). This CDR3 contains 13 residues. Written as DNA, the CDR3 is TGTGCCACCAGCAGAGGCAGGCTATATGGCTACACCTTC. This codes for CATSRGRLYGYTF.

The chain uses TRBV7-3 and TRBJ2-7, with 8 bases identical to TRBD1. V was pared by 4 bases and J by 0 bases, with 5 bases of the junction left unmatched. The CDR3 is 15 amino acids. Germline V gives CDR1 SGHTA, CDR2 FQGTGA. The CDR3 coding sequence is TGTGCCAGCAGCTGGGGACAGGCCAGCTCCTACGAGCAGTACTTC. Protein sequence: CASSWGQASSYEQYF.

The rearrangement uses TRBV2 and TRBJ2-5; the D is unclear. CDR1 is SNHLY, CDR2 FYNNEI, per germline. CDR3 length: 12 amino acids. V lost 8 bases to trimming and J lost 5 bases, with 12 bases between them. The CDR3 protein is CASGLLGETQYF. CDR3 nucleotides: TGTGCCAGCGGCCTCCTCGGGGAGACCCAGTACTTC.

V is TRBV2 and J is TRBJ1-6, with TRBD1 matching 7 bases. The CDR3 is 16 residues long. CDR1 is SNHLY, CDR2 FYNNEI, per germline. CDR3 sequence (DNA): TGTGCTTGTCCAGCCGATCGACAGGGACTCAATTCACCCCTCCACTTT. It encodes CACPADRQGLNSPLHF.

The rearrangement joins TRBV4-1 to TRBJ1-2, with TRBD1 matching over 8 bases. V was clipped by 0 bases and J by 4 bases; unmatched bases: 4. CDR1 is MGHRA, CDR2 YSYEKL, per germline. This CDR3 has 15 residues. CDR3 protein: CASSQDAGGAYGYTF. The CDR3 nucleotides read TGCGCCAGCAGCCAAGACGCAGGGGGCGCCTATGGCTACACCTTC.

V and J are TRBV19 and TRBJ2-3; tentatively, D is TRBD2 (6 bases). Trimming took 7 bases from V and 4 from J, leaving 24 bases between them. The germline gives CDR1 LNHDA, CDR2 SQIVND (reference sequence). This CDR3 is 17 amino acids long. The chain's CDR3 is CASTPFGGGWGADTQYF. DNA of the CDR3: TGTGCCAGTACCCCCTTCGGGGGTGGGTGGGGCGCAGATACGCAGTATTTT.

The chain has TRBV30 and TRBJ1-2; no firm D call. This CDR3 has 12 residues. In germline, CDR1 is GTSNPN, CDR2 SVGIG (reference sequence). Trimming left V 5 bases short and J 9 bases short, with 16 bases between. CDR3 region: CAWREKVERYTF. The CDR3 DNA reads TGTGCCTGGCGGGAGAAGGTAGAGCGCTACACCTTC.

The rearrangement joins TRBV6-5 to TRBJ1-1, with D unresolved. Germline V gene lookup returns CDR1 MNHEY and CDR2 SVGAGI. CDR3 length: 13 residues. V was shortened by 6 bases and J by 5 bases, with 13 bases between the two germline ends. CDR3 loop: CASSPGEGTEAFF. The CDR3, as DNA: TGTGCCAGCAGCCCCGGAGAAGGAACTGAAGCTTTCTTT.

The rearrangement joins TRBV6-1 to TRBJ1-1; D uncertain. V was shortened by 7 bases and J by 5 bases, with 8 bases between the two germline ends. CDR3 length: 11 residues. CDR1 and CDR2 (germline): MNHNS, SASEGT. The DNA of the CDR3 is TGTGCCAGCAACACAGATACTGAAGCTTTCTTT. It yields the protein CASNTDTEAFF.

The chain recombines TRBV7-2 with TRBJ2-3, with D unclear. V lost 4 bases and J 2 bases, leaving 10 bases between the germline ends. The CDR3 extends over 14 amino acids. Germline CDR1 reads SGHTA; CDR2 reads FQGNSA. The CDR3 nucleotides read TGTGCCAGCAGCTACCGCACAGCCACAGATACGCAGTATTTT. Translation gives CASSYRTATDTQYF.

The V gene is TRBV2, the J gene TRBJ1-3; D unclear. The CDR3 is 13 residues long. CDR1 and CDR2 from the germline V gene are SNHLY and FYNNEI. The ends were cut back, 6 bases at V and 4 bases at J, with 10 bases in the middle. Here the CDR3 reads CASRDFQGNTIYF. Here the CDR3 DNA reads TGTGCCAGCAGGGACTTTCAGGGAAACACCATATATTTT. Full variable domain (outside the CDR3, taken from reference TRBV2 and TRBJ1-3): EPEVTQTPSHQVTQMGQEVILRCVPISNHLYFYWYRQILGQKVEFLVSFYNNEISEKSEIFDDQFSVERPDGSNFTLKIRSTKLEDSAMYFCASRDFQGNTIYFGEGSWLTVV.

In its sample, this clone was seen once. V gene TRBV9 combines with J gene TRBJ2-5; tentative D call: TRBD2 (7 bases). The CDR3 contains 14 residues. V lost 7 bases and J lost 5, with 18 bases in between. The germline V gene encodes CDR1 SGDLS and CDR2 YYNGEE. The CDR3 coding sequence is TGTGCCAGCTCTGAGGGGGGGCTTGTGGAGACCCAGTACTTC. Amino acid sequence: CASSEGGLVETQYF.

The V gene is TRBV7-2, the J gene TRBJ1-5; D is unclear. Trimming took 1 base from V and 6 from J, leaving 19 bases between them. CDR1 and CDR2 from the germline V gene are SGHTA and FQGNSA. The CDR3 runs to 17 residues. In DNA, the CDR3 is TGTGCCAGCAGCTTAGGCCGAGATCCTTGGAGGGTTCAGCCCCAGCATTTT. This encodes CASSLGRDPWRVQPQHF.

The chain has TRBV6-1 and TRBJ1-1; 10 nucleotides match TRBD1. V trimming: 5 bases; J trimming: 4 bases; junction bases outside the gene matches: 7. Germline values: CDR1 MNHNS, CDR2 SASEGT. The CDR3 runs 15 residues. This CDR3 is CASSQSRTGGTEAFF. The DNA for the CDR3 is TGTGCCAGCAGTCAATCCCGGACAGGGGGCACTGAAGCTTTCTTT.

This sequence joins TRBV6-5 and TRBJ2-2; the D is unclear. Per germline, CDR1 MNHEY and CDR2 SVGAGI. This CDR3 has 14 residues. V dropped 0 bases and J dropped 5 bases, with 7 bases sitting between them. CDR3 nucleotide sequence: TGTGCCAGCAGTTACTCGATAGAGACCGGGGAGCTGTTTTTT. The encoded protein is CASSYSIETGELFF.

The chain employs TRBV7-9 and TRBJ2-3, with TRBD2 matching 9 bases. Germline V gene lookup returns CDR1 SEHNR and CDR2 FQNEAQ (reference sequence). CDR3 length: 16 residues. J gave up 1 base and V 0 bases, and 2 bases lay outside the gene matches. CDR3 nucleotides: TGTGCCAGCAGCTTAGCCCAGCGGGGGGGCACAGATACGCAGTATTTT. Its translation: CASSLAQRGGTDTQYF.

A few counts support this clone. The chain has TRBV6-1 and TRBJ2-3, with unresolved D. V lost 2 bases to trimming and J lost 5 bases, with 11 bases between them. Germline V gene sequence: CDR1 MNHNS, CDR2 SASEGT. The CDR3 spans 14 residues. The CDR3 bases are TGTGCCAGCAGTGAAAGGCTAGAGATAGATACGCAGTATTTT. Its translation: CASSERLEIDTQYF.

The DNA of the CDR3 is TGTGCCAGTGAAGGGGGCGAGTATGGCTACACCTTC. It codes for CASEGGEYGYTF. The chain recombines TRBV19 with TRBJ1-2, with 7 bases matching TRBD1. The junction had 5 bases not matched to a gene; V was cut back by 8 bases and J by 5 bases. Germline CDR1 LNHDA, CDR2 SQIVND (reference sequence). This CDR3 region has 12 residues.

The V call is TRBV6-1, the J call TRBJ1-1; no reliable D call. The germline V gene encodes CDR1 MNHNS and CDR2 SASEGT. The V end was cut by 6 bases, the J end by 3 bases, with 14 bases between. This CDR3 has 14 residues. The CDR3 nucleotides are TGTGCCAGCAGAGAGTTAGGCGGGGACACTGAAGCTTTCTTT. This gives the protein CASRELGGDTEAFF.

CDR3 nucleotide sequence: TGTGCCAGCAGTGAGACGGGGGGGGAAGATGTGCGCTATGGCTACACCTTC. It codes for CASSETGGEDVRYGYTF. The chain recombines TRBV6-4 with TRBJ1-2, with D possibly TRBD1 on 5 matching bases. Germline assignment: CDR1 MRHNA and CDR2 SNTAGT. The germline V and J ends were trimmed by 3 bases and 4 bases, with 21 bases remaining between them. The length of the CDR3 is 17 residues.

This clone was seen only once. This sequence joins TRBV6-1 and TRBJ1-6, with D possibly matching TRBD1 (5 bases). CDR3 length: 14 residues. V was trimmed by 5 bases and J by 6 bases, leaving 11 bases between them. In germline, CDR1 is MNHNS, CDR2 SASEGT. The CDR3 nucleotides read TGTGCCAGCAGTCGACAGATACCTAATTCACCCCTCCACTTT. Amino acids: CASSRQIPNSPLHF.

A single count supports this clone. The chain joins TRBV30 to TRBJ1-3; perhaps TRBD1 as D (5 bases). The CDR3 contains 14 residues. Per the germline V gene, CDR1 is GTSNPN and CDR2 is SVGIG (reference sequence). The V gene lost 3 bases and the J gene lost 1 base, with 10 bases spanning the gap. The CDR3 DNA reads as TGTGCCTGGAGGCGGACATTGTCTGGAAACACCATATATTTT. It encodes CAWRRTLSGNTIYF.

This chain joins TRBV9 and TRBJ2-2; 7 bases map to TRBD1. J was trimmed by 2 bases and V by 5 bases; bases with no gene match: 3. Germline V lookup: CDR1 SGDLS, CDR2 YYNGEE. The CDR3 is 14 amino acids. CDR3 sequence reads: CASRDRHNTGELFF. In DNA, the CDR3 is TGTGCCAGCAGGGACAGGCACAACACCGGGGAGCTGTTTTTT.